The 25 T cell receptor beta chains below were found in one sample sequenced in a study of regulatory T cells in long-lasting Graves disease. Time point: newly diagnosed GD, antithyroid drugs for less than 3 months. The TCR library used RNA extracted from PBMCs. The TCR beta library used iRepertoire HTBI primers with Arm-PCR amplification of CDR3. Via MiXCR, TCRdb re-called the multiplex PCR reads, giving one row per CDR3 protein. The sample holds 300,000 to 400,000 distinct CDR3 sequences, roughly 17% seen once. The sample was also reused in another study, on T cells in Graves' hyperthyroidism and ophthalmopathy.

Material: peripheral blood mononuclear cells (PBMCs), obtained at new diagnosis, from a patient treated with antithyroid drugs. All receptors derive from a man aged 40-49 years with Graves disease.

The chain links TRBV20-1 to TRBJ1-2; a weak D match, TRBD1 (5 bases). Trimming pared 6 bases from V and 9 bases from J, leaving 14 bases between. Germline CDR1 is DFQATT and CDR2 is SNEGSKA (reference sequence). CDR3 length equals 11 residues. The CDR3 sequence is CSATDGASYTF. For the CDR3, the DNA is TGCAGTGCAACGGACGGGGCGAGCTACACCTTC.

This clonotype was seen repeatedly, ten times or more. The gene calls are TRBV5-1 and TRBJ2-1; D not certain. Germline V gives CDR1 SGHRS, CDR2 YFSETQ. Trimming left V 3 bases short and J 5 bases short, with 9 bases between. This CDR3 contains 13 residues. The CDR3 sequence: CASSSQRNNEQFF. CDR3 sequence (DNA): TGCGCCAGCAGCTCTCAGAGAAACAATGAGCAGTTCTTC.

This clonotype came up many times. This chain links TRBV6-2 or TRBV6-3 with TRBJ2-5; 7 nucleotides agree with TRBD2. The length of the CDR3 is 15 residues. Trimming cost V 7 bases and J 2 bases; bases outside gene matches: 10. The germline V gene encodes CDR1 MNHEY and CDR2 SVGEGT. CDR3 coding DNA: TGTGCCAGCATTTCCCACCGGCGGGGGCAAGAGACCCAGTACTTC. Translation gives CASISHRRGQETQYF.

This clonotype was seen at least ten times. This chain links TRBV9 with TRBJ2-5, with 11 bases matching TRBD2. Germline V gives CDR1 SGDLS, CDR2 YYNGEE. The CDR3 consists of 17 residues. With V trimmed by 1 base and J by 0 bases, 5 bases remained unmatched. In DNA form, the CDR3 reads TGTGCCAGCAGCGTAACTCCTAGCGGGGGGTACCAAGAGACCCAGTACTTC. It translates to CASSVTPSGGYQETQYF.

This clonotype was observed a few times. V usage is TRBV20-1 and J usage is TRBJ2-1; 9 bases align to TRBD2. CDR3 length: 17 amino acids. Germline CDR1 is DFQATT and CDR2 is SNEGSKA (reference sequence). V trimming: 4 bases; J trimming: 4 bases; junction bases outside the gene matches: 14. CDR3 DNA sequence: TGCAGTGCTATCCCCCGTAGCGGGGGCCGGTGGTACAATGAGCAGTTCTTC. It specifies CSAIPRSGGRWYNEQFF.

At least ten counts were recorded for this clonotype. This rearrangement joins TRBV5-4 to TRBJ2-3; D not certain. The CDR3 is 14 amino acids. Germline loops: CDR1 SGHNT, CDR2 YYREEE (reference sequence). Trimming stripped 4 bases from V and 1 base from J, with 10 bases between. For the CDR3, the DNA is TGTGCCAGCAGCCCCGCCAAGGGCACAGATACGCAGTATTTT. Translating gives CASSPAKGTDTQYF. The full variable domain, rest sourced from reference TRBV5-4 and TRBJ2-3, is ETGVTQSPTHLIKTRGQQVTLRCSSQSGHNTVSWYQQALGQGPQFIFQYYREEENGRGNFPPRFSGLQFPNYSSELNVNALELDDSALYLCASSPAKGTDTQYFGPGTRLTVL.

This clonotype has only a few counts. The CDR3 sequence: CAISDYRQGMNTEAFF. CDR3 in DNA: TGTGCCATCAGTGACTATAGACAGGGGATGAACACTGAAGCTTTCTTT. This chain joins TRBV10-3 and TRBJ1-1; 8 nucleotides line up with TRBD1. V lost 3 bases to trimming and J lost 0 bases; unmatched junction nucleotides: 6. Germline V lookup: CDR1 ENHRY, CDR2 SYGVKD. This CDR3 comprises 16 residues.

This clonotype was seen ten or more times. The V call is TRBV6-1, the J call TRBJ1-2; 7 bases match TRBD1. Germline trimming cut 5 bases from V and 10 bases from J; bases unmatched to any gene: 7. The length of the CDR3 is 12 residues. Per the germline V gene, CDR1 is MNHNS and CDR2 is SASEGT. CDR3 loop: CASSQGQASYTF. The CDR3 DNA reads TGTGCCAGCAGTCAAGGACAGGCCTCCTACACCTTC.

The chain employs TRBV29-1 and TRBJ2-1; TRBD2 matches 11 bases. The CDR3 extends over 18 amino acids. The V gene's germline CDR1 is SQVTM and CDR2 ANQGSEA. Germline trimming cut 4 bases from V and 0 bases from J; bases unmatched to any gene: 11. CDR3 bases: TGCAGCGTTGGCCGTGATAGCGGGGGGGTTCTCTCCTACAATGAGCAGTTCTTC. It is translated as CSVGRDSGGVLSYNEQFF.

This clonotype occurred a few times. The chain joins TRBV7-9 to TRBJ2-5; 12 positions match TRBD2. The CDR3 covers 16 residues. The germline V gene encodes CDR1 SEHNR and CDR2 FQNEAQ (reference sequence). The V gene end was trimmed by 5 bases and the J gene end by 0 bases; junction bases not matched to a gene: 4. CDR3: CASSPGTSGYQETQYF. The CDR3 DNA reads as TGTGCCAGCAGCCCTGGGACTAGCGGGTACCAAGAGACCCAGTACTTC.

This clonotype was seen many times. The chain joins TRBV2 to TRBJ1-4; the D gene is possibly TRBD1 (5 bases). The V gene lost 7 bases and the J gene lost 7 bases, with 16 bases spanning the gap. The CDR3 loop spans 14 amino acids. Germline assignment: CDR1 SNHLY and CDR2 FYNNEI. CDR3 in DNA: TGTGCCAGCAACCGACAGTTTAGAGGTGAAAAACTGTTTTTT. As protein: CASNRQFRGEKLFF.

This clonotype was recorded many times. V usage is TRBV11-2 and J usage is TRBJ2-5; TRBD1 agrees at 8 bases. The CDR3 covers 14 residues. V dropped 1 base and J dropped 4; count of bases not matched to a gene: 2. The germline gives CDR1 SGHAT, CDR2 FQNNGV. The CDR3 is CASSLVRGPETQYF. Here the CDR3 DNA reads TGTGCCAGCAGCTTAGTCAGGGGGCCAGAGACCCAGTACTTC.

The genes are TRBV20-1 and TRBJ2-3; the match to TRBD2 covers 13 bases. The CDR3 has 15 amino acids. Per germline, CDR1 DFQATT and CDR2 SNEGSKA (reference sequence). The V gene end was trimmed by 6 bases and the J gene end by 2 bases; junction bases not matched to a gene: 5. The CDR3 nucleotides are TGCAGTGCCGGTACTAGCGGGGGGGCCACAGATACGCAGTATTTT. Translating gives CSAGTSGGATDTQYF.

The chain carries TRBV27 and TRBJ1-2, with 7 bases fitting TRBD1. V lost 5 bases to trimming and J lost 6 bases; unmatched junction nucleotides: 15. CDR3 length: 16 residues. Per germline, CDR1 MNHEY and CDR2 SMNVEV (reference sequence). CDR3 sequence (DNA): TGTGCCAGCAGTAGACAACCAGCTCGACAGGGAGATGGCTACACCTTC. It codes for CASSRQPARQGDGYTF.

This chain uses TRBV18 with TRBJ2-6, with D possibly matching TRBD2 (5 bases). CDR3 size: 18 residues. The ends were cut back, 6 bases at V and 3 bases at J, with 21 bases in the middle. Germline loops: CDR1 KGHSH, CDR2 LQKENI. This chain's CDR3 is CASSLRDDDFYGANVLTF. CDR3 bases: TGTGCCAGCTCCCTCCGGGATGACGATTTCTATGGGGCCAACGTCCTGACTTTC.

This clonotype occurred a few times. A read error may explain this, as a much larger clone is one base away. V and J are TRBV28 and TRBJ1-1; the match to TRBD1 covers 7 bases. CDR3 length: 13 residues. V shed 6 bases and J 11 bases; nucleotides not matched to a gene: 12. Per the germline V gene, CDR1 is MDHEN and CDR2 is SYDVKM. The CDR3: CASSPQGEVLAFF. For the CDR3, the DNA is TGTGCCAGCAGCCCGCAGGGGGAGGTTTTGGCTTTCTTT.

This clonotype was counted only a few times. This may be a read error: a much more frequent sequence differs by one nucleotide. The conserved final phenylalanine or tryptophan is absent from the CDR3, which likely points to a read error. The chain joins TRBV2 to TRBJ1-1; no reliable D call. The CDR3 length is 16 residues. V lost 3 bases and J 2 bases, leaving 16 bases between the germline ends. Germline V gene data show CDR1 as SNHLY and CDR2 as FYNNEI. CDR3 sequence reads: CASSDSWAGDNTEAFL. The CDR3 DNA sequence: TGTGCCAGCAGTGACAGTTGGGCAGGAGACAACACTGAAGCTTTCCTT.

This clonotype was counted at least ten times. This chain's CDR3 is CASSLELAGAREQFF. The CDR3 DNA sequence: TGCGCCAGCAGCTTAGAACTAGCGGGGGCTCGGGAGCAGTTCTTC. The rearrangement uses TRBV5-1 and TRBJ2-1; 11 bases are a match to TRBD2. The germline V gene has CDR1 SGHRS and CDR2 YFSETQ. Losses at the gene ends were 2 bases for V and 10 bases for J; bases not matched to a gene: 8. The CDR3 sequence is 15 residues long.

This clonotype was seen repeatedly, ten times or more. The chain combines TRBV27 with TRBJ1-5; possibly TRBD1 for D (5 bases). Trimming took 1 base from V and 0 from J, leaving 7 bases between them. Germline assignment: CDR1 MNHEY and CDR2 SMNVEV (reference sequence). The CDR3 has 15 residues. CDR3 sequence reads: CASSLFGGSNQPQHF. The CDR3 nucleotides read TGTGCCAGCAGTTTATTCGGGGGTAGCAATCAGCCCCAGCATTTT.

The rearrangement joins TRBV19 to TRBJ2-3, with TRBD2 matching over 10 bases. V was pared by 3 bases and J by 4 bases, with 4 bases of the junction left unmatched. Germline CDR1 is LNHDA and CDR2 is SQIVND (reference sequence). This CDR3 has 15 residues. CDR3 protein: CASSIKRGGPDTQYF. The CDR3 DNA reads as TGTGCCAGTAGTATTAAGCGGGGGGGACCAGATACGCAGTATTTT. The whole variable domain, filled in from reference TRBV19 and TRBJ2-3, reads DGGITQSPKYLFRKEGQNVTLSCEQNLNHDAMYWYRQDPGQGLRLIYYSQIVNDFQKGDIAEGYSVSREKKESFPLTVTSAQKNPTAFYLCASSIKRGGPDTQYFGPGTRLTVL.

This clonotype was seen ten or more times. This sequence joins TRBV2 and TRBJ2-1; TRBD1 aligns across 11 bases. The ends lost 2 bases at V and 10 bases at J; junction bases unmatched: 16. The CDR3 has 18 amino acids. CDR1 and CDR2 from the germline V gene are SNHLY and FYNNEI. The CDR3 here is CASSEWTGGARARSEQFF. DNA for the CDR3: TGTGCCAGCAGTGAATGGACAGGGGGCGCGAGAGCCCGCTCAGAGCAGTTCTTC.

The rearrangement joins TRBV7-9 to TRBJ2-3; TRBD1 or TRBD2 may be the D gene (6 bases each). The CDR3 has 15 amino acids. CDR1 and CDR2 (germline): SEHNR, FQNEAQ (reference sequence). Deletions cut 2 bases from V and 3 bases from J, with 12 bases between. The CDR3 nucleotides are TGTGCCAGCAGCTTACGGGGGCGCACTACAGATACGCAGTATTTT. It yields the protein CASSLRGRTTDTQYF.

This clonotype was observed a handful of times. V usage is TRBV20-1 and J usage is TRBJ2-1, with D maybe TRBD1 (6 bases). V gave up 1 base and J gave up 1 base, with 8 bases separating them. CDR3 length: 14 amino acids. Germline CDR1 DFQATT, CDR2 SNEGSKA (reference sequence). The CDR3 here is CSARGDTSYNEQFF. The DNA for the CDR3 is TGCAGTGCTAGAGGGGACACATCCTACAATGAGCAGTTCTTC.

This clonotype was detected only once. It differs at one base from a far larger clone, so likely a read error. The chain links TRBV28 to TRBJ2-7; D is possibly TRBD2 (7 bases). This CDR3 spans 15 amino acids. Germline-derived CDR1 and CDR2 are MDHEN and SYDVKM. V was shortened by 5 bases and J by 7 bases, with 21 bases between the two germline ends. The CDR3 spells CASSGLRGGRGEQYF. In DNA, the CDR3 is TGTGCCAGCAGTGGTTTGAGGGGGGGCCGGGGTGAGCAGTACTTC.

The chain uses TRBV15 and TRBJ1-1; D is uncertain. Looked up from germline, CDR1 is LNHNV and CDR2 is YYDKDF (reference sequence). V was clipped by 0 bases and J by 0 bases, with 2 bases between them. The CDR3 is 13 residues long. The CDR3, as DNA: TGTGCCACCAGCAGAGACCTGAACACTGAAGCTTTCTTT. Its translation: CATSRDLNTEAFF.